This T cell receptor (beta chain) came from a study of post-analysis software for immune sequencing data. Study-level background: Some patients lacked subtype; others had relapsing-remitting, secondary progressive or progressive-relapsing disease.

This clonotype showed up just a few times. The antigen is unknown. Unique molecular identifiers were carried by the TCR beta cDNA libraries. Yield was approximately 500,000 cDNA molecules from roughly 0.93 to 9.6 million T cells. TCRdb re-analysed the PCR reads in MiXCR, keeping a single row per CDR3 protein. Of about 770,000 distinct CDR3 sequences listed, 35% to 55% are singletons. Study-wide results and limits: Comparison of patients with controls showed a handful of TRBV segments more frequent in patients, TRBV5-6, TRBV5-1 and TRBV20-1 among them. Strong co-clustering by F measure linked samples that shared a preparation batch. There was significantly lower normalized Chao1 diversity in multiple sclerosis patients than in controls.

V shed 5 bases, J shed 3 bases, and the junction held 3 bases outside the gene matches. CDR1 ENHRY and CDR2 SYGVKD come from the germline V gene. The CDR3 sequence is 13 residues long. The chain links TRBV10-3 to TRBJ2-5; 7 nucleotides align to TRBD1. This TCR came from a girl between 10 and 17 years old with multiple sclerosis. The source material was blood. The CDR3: CAISTDREETQYF. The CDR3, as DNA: TGTGCCATCAGTACTGACAGGGAAGAGACCCAGTACTTC.